The 28 T cell receptor beta chains reported below all come from one sample, sequenced in a study of blood T cell repertoires in COVID-19 (dated by TCRdb to 2020 to 2021). To prepare the library, the immunoSEQ multiplex PCR assay was applied. TCRdb re-hosts the immuneACCESS table, in-frame sequences only. Its copies lack some clones; in the studies checked, an unresolved V gene accounts for under half of them, and the cause for the rest is not known. For this sample the table gives fewer than 250,000 clones, of which more than 80% were detected only once. Roughly a tenth of the sample is in the top ten clones. Input material: peripheral blood. Every receptor here comes from a woman aged 80 or over with acute or convalescent COVID-19.

In its sample, this clone was seen many times. The rearrangement joins TRBV2 to TRBJ1-2, with D possibly matching TRBD1 (6 bases). Germline lookup yields CDR1 SNHLY and CDR2 FYNNEI. Deletions cut 7 bases from V and 5 bases from J, with 14 bases between. This CDR3 is built from 13 residues. CDR3 protein: CASIRDITYGYTF. In nucleotides, the CDR3 is TGTGCCAGCATCCGGGACATTACTTATGGCTACACCTTC.

This chain joins TRBV6-2 or TRBV6-3 and TRBJ2-5; D possibly corresponds to TRBD2 (6 bases). The germline gives CDR1 MNHEY, CDR2 SVGEGT. The length of the CDR3 is 17 residues. The V and J ends lost 6 bases and 2 bases respectively, with 22 bases between them. CDR3 DNA sequence: TGTGCCAGCAGCCCAGGGCGCTTCGGGACTCTACAAGAGACCCAGTACTTC. Translated: CASSPGRFGTLQETQYF.

The V gene is TRBV24-1, the J gene TRBJ2-7, with 7 bases fitting TRBD1. With V trimmed by 5 bases and J by 7 bases, 7 bases remained unmatched. This CDR3 spans 13 amino acids. Germline V CDR1 and CDR2: KGHDR, SFDVKD. CDR3 sequence: CATSGTGVGEQYF. CDR3 sequence (DNA): TGTGCCACCAGTGGTACAGGGGTGGGGGAGCAGTACTTC.

This clone appeared a few times. This chain connects TRBV10-2 to TRBJ1-4; tentatively, D is TRBD1 (6 bases). The CDR3 totals 16 residues. V was pared by 3 bases and J by 6 bases, with 17 bases between. Germline assignment: CDR1 WSHSY and CDR2 SAAADI. The CDR3 DNA is TGCGCCAGCAGTGACCGAAACAGGGTCACGGATGAAAAACTGTTTTTT. Its translation is CASSDRNRVTDEKLFF.

V and J are TRBV19 and TRBJ2-2, with TRBD2 matching over 13 bases. Losses at the gene ends were 0 bases for V and 8 bases for J; bases not matched to a gene: 3. This CDR3 has 16 amino acids. Germline V gene lookup returns CDR1 LNHDA and CDR2 SQIVND (reference sequence). CDR3 DNA: TGTGCCAGTAGTATAGATTCGGGACTAGCGGGAGGGGAGCTGTTTTTT. This gives the protein CASSIDSGLAGGELFF.

Only a few counts were recorded for this clone. The rearrangement uses TRBV21-1 and TRBJ2-7; the table's D call of TRBD1 was not tested on the DNA. TRBV21-1 is a pseudogene. This CDR3 comprises 15 residues. In DNA form, the CDR3 reads TGTGCCAGCAGCGGCCTTAGGGGCCTTCTTTACGAGCAGTACTTC. It encodes CASSGLRGLLYEQYF.

This clone was observed a handful of times. This chain links TRBV6-5 with TRBJ1-1; TRBD1 aligns across 8 bases. V shed 2 bases and J 1 base; nucleotides not matched to a gene: 6. The CDR3 consists of 16 residues. CDR1 is MNHEY and CDR2 is SVGAGI in the germline V gene. CDR3 coding DNA: TGTGCCAGCAGTTACAGCACCGGGACAGGGAACACTGAAGCTTTCTTT. It translates to CASSYSTGTGNTEAFF.

The chain combines TRBV29-1 with TRBJ2-5, with a possible D match to TRBD2 (6 bases). This CDR3 is built from 12 residues. Per germline, CDR1 SQVTM and CDR2 ANQGSEA. The ends were cut back, 3 bases at V and 5 bases at J, with 10 bases in the middle. Here the CDR3 reads CSVEAGRETQYF. The CDR3 DNA is TGCAGCGTTGAGGCGGGGAGGGAGACCCAGTACTTC.

Turning to this clone: One end of the junction is discordant with germline, which a read error may explain. This chain connects TRBV7-7 to TRBJ2-5; TRBD2 aligns across 12 bases. The CDR3 loop spans 16 amino acids. Germline CDR1 and CDR2: SSHAT and FNYEAQ (reference sequence). The CDR3 region is CASSLFPGLAGETQYF. As DNA, the CDR3 is TGTGCTAGCAGCCTATTTCCGGGACTAGCGGGAGAGACCCAGTACTTC.

The chain is built from TRBV11-2 and TRBJ2-1; D is possibly TRBD2 (6 bases). Trimming took 2 bases from V and 5 from J, leaving 19 bases between them. The V gene's germline CDR1 is SGHAT and CDR2 FQNNGV. This CDR3 region has 17 residues. CDR3 sequence reads: CASSLIPGGRGNNEQFF. The CDR3 coding sequence is TGTGCCAGCAGCTTAATACCAGGAGGGAGAGGTAACAATGAGCAGTTCTTC.

The chain combines TRBV28 with TRBJ2-1, with D perhaps TRBD2 (6 bases). V lost 4 bases and J lost 11, with 12 bases in between. Germline lookup yields CDR1 MDHEN and CDR2 SYDVKM. The CDR3 is made up of 12 amino acids. This CDR3 is CASSSGVPKQFF. The CDR3, as DNA: TGTGCCAGCAGTTCGGGGGTTCCCAAGCAGTTCTTC.

The chain couples TRBV9 to TRBJ1-2; 8 bases match TRBD1. There are 13 residues in the CDR3. Germline V gives CDR1 SGDLS, CDR2 YYNGEE. Trimming took 5 bases from V and 4 from J; bases not matched to a gene: 4. CDR3 nucleotides: TGTGCCAGCAGGGACAGGGATCTCTATGGCTACACCTTC. This gives the protein CASRDRDLYGYTF.

The V call is TRBV29-1, the J call TRBJ1-1; 10 bases match TRBD1. The CDR3 covers 13 residues. V lost 7 bases to trimming and J lost 6 bases; unmatched junction nucleotides: 8. Germline V lookup: CDR1 SQVTM, CDR2 ANQGSEA. The CDR3: CSARTGGLSEAFF. DNA for the CDR3: TGCAGCGCACGGACAGGGGGATTATCTGAAGCTTTCTTT.

The chain links TRBV28 to TRBJ2-5, with 7 bases aligning to TRBD2. This CDR3 region has 15 residues. V gave up 5 bases and J gave up 3 bases; unmatched junction bases: 9. Looked up from germline, CDR1 is MDHEN and CDR2 is SYDVKM. Here the CDR3 DNA reads TGTGCCAGCAGTGAAATCAAAGCGGGAAAAGAGACCCAGTACTTC. This gives the protein CASSEIKAGKETQYF. The whole variable domain, filled in from reference TRBV28 and TRBJ2-5, reads DVKVTQSSRYLVKRTGEKVFLECVQDMDHENMFWYRQDPGLGLRLIYFSYDVKMKEKGDIPEGYSVSREKKERFSLILESASTNQTSMYLCASSEIKAGKETQYFGPGTRLLVL.

This chain joins TRBV19 and TRBJ2-7, with TRBD2 matching over 13 bases. V gave up 3 bases and J gave up 5 bases; unmatched junction bases: 7. The CDR3 runs 16 residues. CDR1 and CDR2 (germline): LNHDA, SQIVND (reference sequence). In DNA, the CDR3 is TGTGCCAGTAGTATGGGCGGACTAGCGGGAGCGGACGAGCAGTACTTC. Translation: CASSMGGLAGADEQYF.

This clone was recorded once. The CDR3 region is CASSPTGGRAEAFF. The DNA for the CDR3 is TGTGCCAGTAGTCCGACAGGGGGAAGGGCTGAAGCTTTCTTT. V gene TRBV19 combines with J gene TRBJ1-1, with 9 bases matching TRBD1. The CDR3 runs to 14 residues. V lost 5 bases to trimming and J lost 6 bases; unmatched junction nucleotides: 7. Germline V gene lookup returns CDR1 LNHDA and CDR2 SQIVND (reference sequence).

A word on this clone: The same CDR3 can be traced to other DNA sequences in this sample. The chain joins TRBV4-3 to TRBJ1-4; D remains unclear. The CDR3 length is 12 residues. V dropped 0 bases and J dropped 8 bases, with 4 bases sitting between them. The germline V gene has CDR1 LGHNA and CDR2 YSLEER. The CDR3 nucleotides are TGCGCCAGCAGCCAAGACCGGGAAAAACTGTTTTTT. This encodes CASSQDREKLFF.

This clone came up once. The chain couples TRBV7-2 to TRBJ1-2; 7 bases are a match to TRBD1. This CDR3 has 17 amino acids. Germline loops: CDR1 SGHTA, CDR2 FQGNSA. After removal of 0 bases from V and 5 bases from J, the junction contained 12 bases not matched to a gene. The DNA of the CDR3 is TGTGCCAGCAGCTTAGCTTCGACAGGGTTTAGTTCTTATGGCTACACCTTC. Translated: CASSLASTGFSSYGYTF. The full variable domain, in which reference TRBV7-2 and TRBJ1-2 provide the parts outside the CDR3, is GAGVSQSPSNKVTEKGKDVELRCDPISGHTALYWYRQSLGQGLEFLIYFQGNSAPDKSGLPSDRFSAERTGGSVSTLTIQRTQQEDSAVYLCASSLASTGFSSYGYTFGSGTRLTVV.

This CDR3 reads CASSFGGVLYTGELFF. The CDR3 region has the DNA TGTGCCAGCAGCTTCGGGGGGGTCTTGTACACCGGGGAGCTGTTTTTT. The gene calls are TRBV11-3 and TRBJ2-2; 8 bases match TRBD2. CDR3 length: 16 amino acids. Germline V gene data show CDR1 as SGHNT and CDR2 as YENEEA. Germline trimming cut 3 bases from V and 3 bases from J; bases unmatched to any gene: 6.

The chain couples TRBV11-2 to TRBJ1-2; no reliable D call. Germline CDR1 is SGHAT and CDR2 is FQNNGV. The CDR3 is made up of 17 amino acids. V lost 3 bases to trimming and J lost 0 bases, with 17 bases between them. The CDR3 protein is CASSLNIQPASNYGYTF. The CDR3 bases are TGTGCCAGCAGCTTGAATATACAGCCCGCATCTAACTATGGCTACACCTTC.

This chain joins TRBV18 and TRBJ2-7; 8 nucleotides match TRBD1. The germline gives CDR1 KGHSH, CDR2 LQKENI. Losses at the gene ends were 2 bases for V and 7 bases for J; bases not matched to a gene: 7. The CDR3 has 14 amino acids. For the CDR3, the DNA is TGTGCCAGCTCACCAACCGGGACAGGACCGGAGCAGTACTTC. It translates to CASSPTGTGPEQYF.

V and J are TRBV7-2 and TRBJ2-1, with 8 bases aligning to TRBD2. V was clipped by 4 bases and J by 6 bases; unmatched bases: 8. Germline CDR1 is SGHTA and CDR2 is FQGNSA. The length of the CDR3 is 15 residues. This CDR3 is CASSYQTGRANEQFF. DNA of the CDR3: TGTGCCAGCAGCTACCAAACCGGGAGGGCCAATGAGCAGTTCTTC.

The CDR3 DNA sequence: TGTGCCAGCAGCTTACAAAGCAACGGCATTCAGTACTTC. It codes for CASSLQSNGIQYF. The chain is built from TRBV11-3 and TRBJ2-4; no clear D gene. V was cut by 2 bases and J by 9 bases, with 11 bases left in between. The CDR3 is made up of 13 amino acids. The germline V gene encodes CDR1 SGHNT and CDR2 YENEEA.

The CDR3 nucleotides read TGTGCCAGCAGCTTGTTCGGACAGGAAACTTCGGGCACTGAAGCTTTCTTT. It is translated as CASSLFGQETSGTEAFF. The V and J genes are TRBV5-5 and TRBJ1-1, with TRBD1 identical over 7 bases. This CDR3 comprises 17 residues. In germline, CDR1 is SGHKS, CDR2 YYEKEE (reference sequence). The junction had 13 bases not matched to a gene; V was cut back by 1 base and J by 4 bases.

The rearrangement links TRBV29-1 to TRBJ1-1; D perhaps matches TRBD1 (5 bases). Germline V lookup: CDR1 SQVTM, CDR2 ANQGSEA. This CDR3 has 14 amino acids. Trimming removed 3 bases from V and 2 bases from J, with 13 bases in between. The DNA for the CDR3 is TGCAGCGTTGAGAGCCGGACACTTAACACTGAAGCTTTCTTT. This gives the protein CSVESRTLNTEAFF. Variable domain in full (rest from reference TRBV29-1 and TRBJ1-1): SAVISQKPSRDICQRGTSLTIQCQVDSQVTMMFWYRQQPGQSLTLIATANQGSEATYESGFVIDKFPISRPNLTFSTLTVSNMSPEDSSIYLCSVESRTLNTEAFFGQGTRLTVV.

CDR3 DNA: TGTGCCAGCAGTGAAGAGGAGGTTCAGCCCCAGCATTTT. It is translated as CASSEEEVQPQHF. V usage is TRBV6-1 and J usage is TRBJ1-5, with D unclear. Between the trimmed V and J ends, which lost 1 base and 6 bases, there was a span of 7 bases. This CDR3 is built from 13 residues. Germline V gene sequence: CDR1 MNHNS, CDR2 SASEGT.

The J gene is TRBJ2-7, the V gene TRBV24-1; D is perhaps TRBD1 (5 bases). Trimming shortened V by 3 bases and J by 2 bases, and 7 bases separated the two germline ends. The CDR3 has 13 residues. Germline V gene lookup returns CDR1 KGHDR and CDR2 SFDVKD. In DNA form, the CDR3 reads TGTGCCACCAGTGATGGGGCCACCTACGAGCAGTACTTC. This encodes CATSDGATYEQYF.

CDR3 DNA sequence: TGCGCCAGCAGTGAGTCGTTCTCGGCAGGGGGAGGCTACACCTTC. Amino acid sequence: CASSESFSAGGGYTF. This rearrangement joins TRBV10-2 to TRBJ1-2; 7 bases align to TRBD1. V lost 0 bases and J lost 8; bases outside the gene matches: 9. CDR3 size: 15 residues. Germline V gives CDR1 WSHSY, CDR2 SAAADI.